These T cell receptor beta chains were read from a single sample in a study of T cells in Graves' hyperthyroidism and ophthalmopathy. Via MiXCR, TCRdb re-called the multiplex PCR reads, giving one row per CDR3 protein. The repertoire consists of 640,000 or so distinct CDR3 sequences, with 13% to 15% occurring once and the leading ten covering around 7%. What was sequenced was blood. These receptors were collected from a woman aged 18-30 years with Graves' ophthalmopathy. CDR3s include the opening cysteine and the closing phenylalanine or tryptophan. The order of the fields is CDR3 DNA, CDR3 protein, clone size, D gene, V gene, CDR3 length, J gene. A D gene is named only where the DNA matches it firmly. Clone size is given for some rows only: seen once, a few or many times, or a class if the clone is expanded.

cdr3_nt: TGTGCCAGCAGTTTAATGGGTTCGGTTAGCAATCAGCCCCAGCATTTT
cdr3_aa: CASSLMGSVSNQPQHF
clone_size: -
d_call: -
v_call: TRBV27
cdr3_length: 16
j_call: TRBJ1-5

cdr3_nt: TGTGCCAGCAGTGACCAAGGGAGGGGTACGCAGTATTTT
cdr3_aa: CASSDQGRGTQYF
clone_size: few
d_call: TRBD2
v_call: TRBV6-4
cdr3_length: 13
j_call: TRBJ2-3

cdr3_nt: TGCGCCAGCAGCCAAACACGACTAGCGGGTGGGAGCTCCTACGAGCAGTACTTC
cdr3_aa: CASSQTRLAGGSSYEQYF
clone_size: -
d_call: TRBD2
v_call: TRBV4-1
cdr3_length: 18
j_call: TRBJ2-7

cdr3_nt: TGTGCCAGCAGCTTATTCGCCCCGGGACAGGCCGGCGGCTACACCTTC
cdr3_aa: CASSLFAPGQAGGYTF
clone_size: few
d_call: TRBD1
v_call: TRBV7-3
cdr3_length: 16
j_call: TRBJ1-2

cdr3_nt: TGTGCCAGCAGCCCCGGGGAGCGGCCTGATTGGGAGCAGTTCTTC
cdr3_aa: CASSPGERPDWEQFF
clone_size: few
d_call: -
v_call: TRBV13
cdr3_length: 15
j_call: TRBJ2-1

cdr3_nt: TGTGCCATCAGGCCGGACAGGGCAGAAAAACTGTTTTTT
cdr3_aa: CAIRPDRAEKLFF
clone_size: many
d_call: TRBD1
v_call: TRBV10-3
cdr3_length: 13
j_call: TRBJ1-4

cdr3_nt: TGTGCCAGCAGTGCGAGGGAGACAGACAATGAGCAGTTCTTC
cdr3_aa: CASSARETDNEQFF
clone_size: many
d_call: -
v_call: TRBV2
cdr3_length: 14
j_call: TRBJ2-1

cdr3_nt: TGTGCCAGCAGTAACCCTCGACGCTCTGGAAACACCATATATTTT
cdr3_aa: CASSNPRRSGNTIYF
clone_size: -
d_call: -
v_call: TRBV6-1
cdr3_length: 15
j_call: TRBJ1-3

cdr3_nt: TGTGCCAGCAGCCGCCTGGGACTAGCGGGAGGCTCTTACAATGAGCAGTTCTTC
cdr3_aa: CASSRLGLAGGSYNEQFF
clone_size: few
d_call: TRBD2
v_call: TRBV4-2
cdr3_length: 18
j_call: TRBJ2-1

cdr3_nt: TGTGCCAGCAGTCAGGAGGTAGCGGGAGTGCCTAGCACAGATACGCAGTATTTT
cdr3_aa: CASSQEVAGVPSTDTQYF
clone_size: -
d_call: TRBD2
v_call: TRBV4-2
cdr3_length: 18
j_call: TRBJ2-3

cdr3_nt: TGTGCCAGCTCCTTGGACAGTTCCATGAACACTGAAGCTTTCTTT
cdr3_aa: CASSLDSSMNTEAFF
clone_size: many
d_call: -
v_call: TRBV18
cdr3_length: 15
j_call: TRBJ1-1

cdr3_nt: TGTGCCAGCAGTGTGGTAACAGCCAACCCGGGTGGCTACACCTTC
cdr3_aa: CASSVVTANPGGYTF
clone_size: many
d_call: -
v_call: TRBV2
cdr3_length: 15
j_call: TRBJ1-2

cdr3_nt: TGTGCCAGCAGTTCAGAGGCTAGCGGGAGGACAGATACGCAGTATTTT
cdr3_aa: CASSSEASGRTDTQYF
clone_size: many
d_call: TRBD2
v_call: TRBV27
cdr3_length: 16
j_call: TRBJ2-3

cdr3_nt: TGTGGCAGCAGTTACTCATCTAGCGGGAACACCGGGGAGCTGTTTTTT
cdr3_aa: CGSSYSSSGNTGELFF
clone_size: -
d_call: TRBD2
v_call: TRBV6-2/TRBV6-3
cdr3_length: 16
j_call: TRBJ2-2

cdr3_nt: TGTGCCAGCAGCCAAGAACAGGGAAGCACAGATACGCAGTATTTT
cdr3_aa: CASSQEQGSTDTQYF
clone_size: few
d_call: -
v_call: TRBV4-2
cdr3_length: 15
j_call: TRBJ2-3

cdr3_nt: TGTGCCAGCAGCGTAGACGTTGGGGGAGGCGGCTACACCTTC
cdr3_aa: CASSVDVGGGGYTF
clone_size: many
d_call: -
v_call: TRBV9
cdr3_length: 14
j_call: TRBJ1-2

cdr3_nt: TGTGCCAGCAGCCGAGAGGGACTAGCCCGAAATGAGCAGTTCTTC
cdr3_aa: CASSREGLARNEQFF
clone_size: -
d_call: TRBD2
v_call: TRBV4-2
cdr3_length: 15
j_call: TRBJ2-1

cdr3_nt: TGCAGTGCTCCTCGGCCGAACACTGAAGCTTTCTTT
cdr3_aa: CSAPRPNTEAFF
clone_size: few
d_call: -
v_call: TRBV20-1
cdr3_length: 12
j_call: TRBJ1-1

cdr3_nt: TGTGCCAGCAGTCAAGCGACAGGGGCGGACGAAAAACTGTTTTTT
cdr3_aa: CASSQATGADEKLFF
clone_size: many
d_call: TRBD1
v_call: TRBV27
cdr3_length: 15
j_call: TRBJ1-4

cdr3_nt: TGTGCCTGGAGTATCCCGAGGACTAGCGGGAGTTTCCACTCCTACGAGCAGTACTTC
cdr3_aa: CAWSIPRTSGSFHSYEQYF
clone_size: -
d_call: TRBD2
v_call: TRBV30
cdr3_length: 19
j_call: TRBJ2-7

cdr3_nt: TGCAGCGTTGAAGCCTCTACGGATGAGCAGTTCTTC
cdr3_aa: CSVEASTDEQFF
clone_size: many
d_call: -
v_call: TRBV29-1
cdr3_length: 12
j_call: TRBJ2-1

cdr3_nt: TGTGCCAGCAGCGTTGCTAGCGGGAGTTGGTACGAGCAGTACTTC
cdr3_aa: CASSVASGSWYEQYF
clone_size: -
d_call: TRBD2
v_call: TRBV9
cdr3_length: 15
j_call: TRBJ2-7

cdr3_nt: TGTGCCAGCAGTTACTCGACAGATTCACCCCTCCACTTT
cdr3_aa: CASSYSTDSPLHF
clone_size: -
d_call: -
v_call: TRBV6-6
cdr3_length: 13
j_call: TRBJ1-6

cdr3_nt: TGTGCCAGCAGCCCAGGGGGGACAGGAGGGCTTTTCGGCTACACCTTC
cdr3_aa: CASSPGGTGGLFGYTF
clone_size: many
d_call: TRBD1
v_call: TRBV9
cdr3_length: 16
j_call: TRBJ1-2

cdr3_nt: TGTGCTAGTGGTTTGGGCGGGAGCCACAATGAGCAGTTCTTC
cdr3_aa: CASGLGGSHNEQFF
clone_size: many
d_call: TRBD2
v_call: TRBV12-5
cdr3_length: 14
j_call: TRBJ2-1

cdr3_nt: TGTGCCAGCGGTCGTATTAAACGGGAATGGAGACTTAGCAATCAGCCCCAGCATTTT
cdr3_aa: CASGRIKREWRLSNQPQHF
clone_size: many
d_call: -
v_call: TRBV28
cdr3_length: 19
j_call: TRBJ1-5

cdr3_nt: TGTGCCAGCAGCTTGGGACAGGGAGGTTACACTGAAGCTTTCTTT
cdr3_aa: CASSLGQGGYTEAFF
clone_size: few
d_call: TRBD1
v_call: TRBV5-4
cdr3_length: 15
j_call: TRBJ1-1

cdr3_nt: TGTGCCAGCAGTTTAATCGGGAGAAGCAGCGAGCAGTACTTC
cdr3_aa: CASSLIGRSSEQYF
clone_size: many
d_call: -
v_call: TRBV28
cdr3_length: 14
j_call: TRBJ2-7

cdr3_nt: TGCGCCAGCAGCTTAGATTCTACAGGGGGTAGGATTGAGCAGTTCTTC
cdr3_aa: CASSLDSTGGRIEQFF
clone_size: -
d_call: TRBD1
v_call: TRBV5-1
cdr3_length: 16
j_call: TRBJ2-1

cdr3_nt: TGTGCCAGCAGGGGGGGACTAGCGGGACTCAAAGGGGAGCTGTTTTTT
cdr3_aa: CASRGGLAGLKGELFF
clone_size: -
d_call: TRBD2
v_call: TRBV2
cdr3_length: 16
j_call: TRBJ2-2

cdr3_nt: TGTGCCAGCAGCTTGGATTGGATTAACTATGGCTACACCTTC
cdr3_aa: CASSLDWINYGYTF
clone_size: -
d_call: -
v_call: TRBV5-8
cdr3_length: 14
j_call: TRBJ1-2

cdr3_nt: TGCAGCGTACTCGGGGGGCCGAATCGAAACAATGAGCAGTTCTTC
cdr3_aa: CSVLGGPNRNNEQFF
clone_size: many
d_call: -
v_call: TRBV29-1
cdr3_length: 15
j_call: TRBJ2-1

cdr3_nt: TGTGCCAGCAGTGAAAGTGCCGGGGGCAATCAGCCCCAGCATTTT
cdr3_aa: CASSESAGGNQPQHF
clone_size: many
d_call: -
v_call: TRBV6-1
cdr3_length: 15
j_call: TRBJ1-5

cdr3_nt: TGTGCCATCAGGTGGGGTACTAGCGCACCCTACGAGCAGTACTTC
cdr3_aa: CAIRWGTSAPYEQYF
clone_size: many
d_call: TRBD2
v_call: TRBV10-3
cdr3_length: 15
j_call: TRBJ2-7

cdr3_nt: TGTGCCAGCAGCCTGCCATATGGGGGAGGACCGACGAATGAGCAGTTCTTC
cdr3_aa: CASSLPYGGGPTNEQFF
clone_size: -
d_call: -
v_call: TRBV5-4
cdr3_length: 17
j_call: TRBJ2-1

cdr3_nt: TGTGCCAGCAGTTTTCTAGGTTCCGAAGCTTTCTTT
cdr3_aa: CASSFLGSEAFF
clone_size: many
d_call: -
v_call: TRBV28
cdr3_length: 12
j_call: TRBJ1-1

cdr3_nt: TGTGCCAGCAGGTCCGGGACTAGCGGGAGGGCCGGGGATGAGCAGTTCTTC
cdr3_aa: CASRSGTSGRAGDEQFF
clone_size: -
d_call: TRBD2
v_call: TRBV28
cdr3_length: 17
j_call: TRBJ2-1

cdr3_nt: TGTGCCAGCTCACCAAGGCTAGCGGGAGTGGAGACCCAGTACTTC
cdr3_aa: CASSPRLAGVETQYF
clone_size: -
d_call: TRBD2
v_call: TRBV18
cdr3_length: 15
j_call: TRBJ2-5

cdr3_nt: TGTGCCATCCAGGGAGGGGCTAACACTGAAGCTTTCTTT
cdr3_aa: CAIQGGANTEAFF
clone_size: few
d_call: -
v_call: TRBV28
cdr3_length: 13
j_call: TRBJ1-1

cdr3_nt: TGTGCCTGGAGTGGGACGTACACTGAAGCTTTCTTT
cdr3_aa: CAWSGTYTEAFF
clone_size: many
d_call: -
v_call: TRBV30
cdr3_length: 12
j_call: TRBJ1-1

cdr3_nt: TGTGCCATCAGTGAGTATGCCGTGACTAGCGGGAGTTACGAGCAGTACTTC
cdr3_aa: CAISEYAVTSGSYEQYF
clone_size: many
d_call: TRBD2
v_call: TRBV10-3
cdr3_length: 17
j_call: TRBJ2-7

cdr3_nt: TGCGCCAGCAGCCCGGACACCAGCGTTAACTATGGCTACACCTTC
cdr3_aa: CASSPDTSVNYGYTF
clone_size: -
d_call: -
v_call: TRBV5-1
cdr3_length: 15
j_call: TRBJ1-2

cdr3_nt: TGTGCCAGCAGCTTCGCATCTCCGGGACTAGCGGGAGACCCCCCCTACGAGCAGTACTTC
cdr3_aa: CASSFASPGLAGDPPYEQYF
clone_size: many
d_call: TRBD2
v_call: TRBV11-2
cdr3_length: 20
j_call: TRBJ2-7

cdr3_nt: TGTGCCAGCAGTGACAGGGCAGAGACCCAGTACTTC
cdr3_aa: CASSDRAETQYF
clone_size: many
d_call: -
v_call: TRBV2
cdr3_length: 12
j_call: TRBJ2-5

cdr3_nt: TGTGCCAGCAGTCTACCTTCTAGCGGGGTCTACGAGCAGTACTTC
cdr3_aa: CASSLPSSGVYEQYF
clone_size: -
d_call: TRBD2
v_call: TRBV12-3/TRBV12-4
cdr3_length: 15
j_call: TRBJ2-7

cdr3_nt: TGTGCCAGCAGCCCGAGAGGGGACAGGGTCTACGAGCAGTACTTC
cdr3_aa: CASSPRGDRVYEQYF
clone_size: many
d_call: TRBD1
v_call: TRBV7-2
cdr3_length: 15
j_call: TRBJ2-7

cdr3_nt: TGTGCCAGCAGTTCGACAGCGCTTTATGGCTACACCTTC
cdr3_aa: CASSSTALYGYTF
clone_size: many
d_call: -
v_call: TRBV28
cdr3_length: 13
j_call: TRBJ1-2

cdr3_nt: TGTGCCAGCAGTGAGCAGGGTCGACAGCCCCAGCATTTT
cdr3_aa: CASSEQGRQPQHF
clone_size: many
d_call: -
v_call: TRBV27
cdr3_length: 13
j_call: TRBJ1-5

cdr3_nt: TGTGCCAGCAGCTTGTCGGGACTACCAAACATTCAGTACTTC
cdr3_aa: CASSLSGLPNIQYF
clone_size: many
d_call: TRBD2
v_call: TRBV7-9
cdr3_length: 14
j_call: TRBJ2-4

cdr3_nt: TGTGCCAGCAGCCCGCGGACTAGTCTCGGAGGCGAGCAGTACTTC
cdr3_aa: CASSPRTSLGGEQYF
clone_size: many
d_call: TRBD2
v_call: TRBV12-3/TRBV12-4
cdr3_length: 15
j_call: TRBJ2-7